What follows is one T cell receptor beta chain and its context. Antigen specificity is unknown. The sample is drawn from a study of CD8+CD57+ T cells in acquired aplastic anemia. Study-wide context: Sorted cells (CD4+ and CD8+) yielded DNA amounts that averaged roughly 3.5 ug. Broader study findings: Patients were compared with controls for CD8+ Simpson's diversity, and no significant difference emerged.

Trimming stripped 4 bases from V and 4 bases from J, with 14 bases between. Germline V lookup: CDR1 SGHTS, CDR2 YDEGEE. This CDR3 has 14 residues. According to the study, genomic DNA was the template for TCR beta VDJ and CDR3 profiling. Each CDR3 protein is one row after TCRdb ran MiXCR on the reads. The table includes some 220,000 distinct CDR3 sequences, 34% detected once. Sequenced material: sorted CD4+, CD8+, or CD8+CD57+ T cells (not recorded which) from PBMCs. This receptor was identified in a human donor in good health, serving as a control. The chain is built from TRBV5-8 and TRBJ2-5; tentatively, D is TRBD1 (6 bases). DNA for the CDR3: TGTGCCAGCAGCCCCCGGACAGTCGGAGAGACCCAGTACTTC. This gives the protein CASSPRTVGETQYF. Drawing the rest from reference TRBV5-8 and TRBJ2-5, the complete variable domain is EAGVTQSPTHLIKTRGQQATLRCSPISGHTSVYWYQQALGLGLQFLLWYDEGEERNRGNFPPRFSGRQFPNYSSELNVNALELEDSALYLCASSPRTVGETQYFGPGTRLLVL.